The 7 T cell receptor beta chains reported below all come from one sample, sequenced in a study of blood T cells in healthy people across ages. A second PCR of roughly 6 to 12 cycles used a sample-barcoded 5' primer and a J-beta primer mix. TCRdb analysed the 5' RACE reads with MiXCR anew, one entry per CDR3 protein. The data show hundreds of thousands of distinct CDR3 sequences, approximately 60% seen once. Sequencing was done on a sample of blood. Receptor source: a man in his forties or fifties in good health.

This clonotype was detected a few times. V and J are TRBV7-2 and TRBJ2-2; D not resolved. Per germline, CDR1 SGHTA and CDR2 FQGNSA. The CDR3 covers 15 residues. Trimming left V 2 bases short and J 1 base short, with 8 bases between. The CDR3 sequence is CASSLSWGNTGELFF. The CDR3 coding sequence is TGTGCCAGCAGCTTATCTTGGGGGAACACCGGGGAGCTGTTTTTT.

The genes are TRBV5-1 and TRBJ2-4, with 9 bases that match TRBD2. The tail of the sequence fits TRBJ2-7 better, so the J call may be wrong. The CDR3 is made up of 15 amino acids. The germline V gene has CDR1 SGHRS and CDR2 YFSETQ. The CDR3: CASSWETSGVYEQYF. CDR3 coding DNA: TGCGCCAGCAGCTGGGAGACTAGCGGTGTCTACGAGCAGTACTTC.

The chain uses TRBV4-2 and TRBJ1-1; D is unclear. The germline gives CDR1 LGHNA, CDR2 YNFKEQ. This CDR3 has 14 residues. Trimming took off 0 bases at V and 11 bases at J, with 16 bases between the two ends. In nucleotides, the CDR3 is TGTGCCAGCAGCCAAGAAATAGCGGCCCCTAAGGCTTTCTTT. Protein sequence: CASSQEIAAPKAFF.

This chain joins TRBV12-3 or TRBV12-4 and TRBJ1-5; TRBD1 agrees at 10 bases. With V trimmed by 7 bases and J by 5 bases, 5 bases remained unmatched. This CDR3 contains 14 residues. The CDR3, as DNA: TGTGCCAGCACCGGGACAGGGGTTCATCAGCCCCAGCATTTT. Encoded protein: CASTGTGVHQPQHF.

This clonotype was found a few times. The gene calls are TRBV2 and TRBJ1-4, with D hard to call. The germline gives CDR1 SNHLY, CDR2 FYNNEI. Trimming took 5 bases from V and 5 from J, leaving 15 bases between them. This CDR3 is 15 amino acids long. The CDR3 here is CASSKNKIANEKLFF. The CDR3, as DNA: TGTGCCAGCAGTAAGAACAAGATAGCGAATGAAAAACTGTTTTTT.

The chain uses TRBV24-1 and TRBJ1-5; D not certain. CDR1 KGHDR and CDR2 SFDVKD come from the germline V gene. The CDR3 spans 14 residues. V was shortened by 6 bases and J by 7 bases, with 15 bases between the two germline ends. The CDR3 is CATSSIGFGQPQHF. The CDR3 DNA reads as TGTGCCACCAGTTCCATAGGGTTCGGACAGCCCCAGCATTTT.

Regarding this clonotype: A much larger clone differs from this one at a single base, so this may be a read error. The J gene is TRBJ2-3, the V gene TRBV10-3; 8 positions agree with TRBD1. The V and J ends lost 7 bases and 9 bases, in that order; junction bases with no gene match: 15. The CDR3 extends over 15 amino acids. Germline V gene lookup returns CDR1 ENHRY and CDR2 SYGVKD. CDR3 region: CAINSQVAGGYTQYF. CDR3 in DNA: TGTGCCATCAATTCCCAAGTGGCAGGGGGCTACACGCAGTATTTT.